The subject of this entry is one T cell receptor beta chain. Its antigen remains unknown. Noted treatment: some 20 received Ad26.COV2.S at low or high dose, single or two shots; roughly 5 received placebo; per-sample allocation not given. Material that was analyzed had been drawn on day 63 after the first vaccine or placebo injection. Germline trimming cut 2 bases from V and 7 bases from J; bases unmatched to any gene: 11. Germline lookup yields CDR1 SGHKS and CDR2 YYEKEE (reference sequence). The CDR3 runs to 17 residues. Profiling relied on immunoSEQ multiplex PCR, and the TCRdb table lists in-frame clones only, not all of them. The sample lists approximately 480,000 clones, 87% occurring once. The source of the sample is a study of Ad26.COV2.S vaccination and SARS-CoV-2 variants. General study results and limits: Vaccinees reportedly had broad spike-specific CD8+ and CD4+ T cell responses.

The J gene is TRBJ2-1, the V gene TRBV5-5; TRBD2 agrees at 11 bases. The receptor was derived from a person aged 18-60 years who received the Ad26.COV2.S COVID-19 vaccine or a placebo. The sample was peripheral blood, taken in a trial of Ad26.COV2.S vaccine versus placebo. Written as DNA, the CDR3 is TGTGCCAGCAGCTTTTTTGCTACTAGCGGGAGTATGAATGAGCAGTTCTTC. As protein: CASSFFATSGSMNEQFF.